The present T cell receptor beta chain was sequenced within a study of shared clonotypes between healthy human individuals (dated by TCRdb to between 2020 and 2021). Study-wide context: The cohort comprised a couple of women and a few men aged 18 to 49 years. For each donor, CD4 naive and CD4 memory were each given three plates, CD8 naive was given two plates, and CD8 memory was given one plate. Blood TCR repertoires of five healthy adults were deeply sequenced to estimate repertoire size and the extent of clonotype sharing between individuals. Different laboratories and diverse techniques were used to prepare libraries and sequence TCR repertoires, to increase sequencing depth and limit assay-specific biases. Between about 0.8 and 9 billion PBMCs per donor were obtained by leukapheresis. General findings and caveats noted by the study authors: Because the study included only a small number of donors, the genetic and exposure-history diversity represented was limited. Sampling was limited to blood, and TCR repertoires in tissue likely differ from TCR repertoires in blood. Estimated clonotype richness was generally larger for naive than for memory subsets. Pairwise subsampling led to the expectation that sequencing depth would affect the degree of clonotype sharing among donors. Rarefaction of sorted-subset datasets indicated incomplete sequencing despite the large sequencing depth. Higher generation probabilities were observed for clonotypes shared by all four sorted-subset donors than for non-shared clonotypes. About 4.5% of naive CD4, around 3.6% of naive CD8, approximately 2.2% of memory CD4, and around 0.4% of memory CD8 clonotypes were shared across four donors.

The donors were healthy, HIV-negative adults with no recently reported acute infections or vaccinations. Every donor was a Caucasian adult residing in Nashville, Tennessee, USA. CD4+ T cells were enriched by magnetic negative selection; naive cells were then positively selected on CD45RA, and the negative fraction formed the memory subset. After blood collection by leukapheresis, PBMCs were isolated using Ficoll-Histopaque density gradient centrifugation and then cryopreserved in the vapor phase of liquid nitrogen. Purity and quantity of every magnetically sorted T cell population were checked by analytical flow cytometry. Each sorted fraction had its genomic DNA isolated and then quantified by UV absorbance on a Nanodrop 2000c. CDR1 and CDR2 are drawn from the germline V gene: ENHRY, SYGVKD. V loses 0 bases of germline sequence and J loses 1 base, and the interval between the two ends is 15 bases. Its CDR3 holds 17 amino acids, cysteine through phenylalanine. The entry retains the CDR3 DNA only, 51 bases that are in frame from base 1.

As concerns this clone: Its antigen target is currently unknown. No base qualities exist here, and no much larger clone lies one base off it.

Using the deep immunoSEQ assay, TCR CDR3 regions were amplified from genomic DNA by multiplex PCR. For each cell subset, the extracted genomic DNA was distributed evenly across all wells of several immunoSEQ 96-well plates, and each plate served as one replicate. For sorted subsets, each replicate PCR was loaded with around 200 ng genomic DNA, equivalent to 32,000 or so T cell genomes. The purified libraries were quantified using a Qubit 3.0 fluorometer, sized with a Bioanalyzer 2100, and then quantified again using the KAPA Library Quantification kit. Each immunoSEQ 96-well plate was sequenced on its own single-read 150-cycle Illumina NextSeq 550 flow cell. As for the authors' bioinformatics: Because the immunoSEQ output held only junctional sequences and lacked quality scores, the filtering could not match the filtering applied to full-length reads. Sequences were annotated with PyIR, a Python wrapper for IgBLAST v1.9, and V/J genes and CDR3 were assigned using IMGT germline references. Reads were filtered out if the reads had weak V/J assignments (E-value above 1e-6), no CDR3, stop codons, out-of-frame junctions, or ambiguous translated residues. V3J clonotypes were defined as sequences sharing the same inferred V gene, J gene, and CDR3 amino acid sequence. To compute the percentage overlap between repertoires, the number of shared unique clonotypes was divided by the size of the smaller repertoire. Three approaches were used to assess repertoire richness: RTK rarefaction, the Chao1 estimator, and Recon v2.1 estimates of unobserved clonotypes. Generation probabilities for all TCRbeta clonotypes obtained by the gDNA method from a handful of donors were computed using OLGA. This is the immuneACCESS table as TCRdb keeps it, with only in-frame sequences that have V and J called. A part of the clones is gone; compared with another copy, unresolved V genes explain less than half, and the rest is unexplained. V, J and clone size are taken as reported in that table, and D and trimming were inferred from the DNA itself. This sample gives roughly 2.5 million clones in total; just over 90% of them show up just once. Roughly 0.15% of the sample lies in the top ten.

The chain couples TRBV10-3 to TRBJ1-1, and the D gene may be TRBD1, 5 bases matching. The sample comprised naive CD4+ T cells sorted from blood. This specimen's cell subset or site label, per the study, means: CD45RA+ positively selected. This receptor was identified in a man in his late teens or twenties in good health. CDR3 loop: CAISESQGFGTNTEAFF. The DNA sequence follows: TGTGCCATCAGTGAGTCGCAGGGTTTTGGTACGAACACTGAAGCTTTCTTT.